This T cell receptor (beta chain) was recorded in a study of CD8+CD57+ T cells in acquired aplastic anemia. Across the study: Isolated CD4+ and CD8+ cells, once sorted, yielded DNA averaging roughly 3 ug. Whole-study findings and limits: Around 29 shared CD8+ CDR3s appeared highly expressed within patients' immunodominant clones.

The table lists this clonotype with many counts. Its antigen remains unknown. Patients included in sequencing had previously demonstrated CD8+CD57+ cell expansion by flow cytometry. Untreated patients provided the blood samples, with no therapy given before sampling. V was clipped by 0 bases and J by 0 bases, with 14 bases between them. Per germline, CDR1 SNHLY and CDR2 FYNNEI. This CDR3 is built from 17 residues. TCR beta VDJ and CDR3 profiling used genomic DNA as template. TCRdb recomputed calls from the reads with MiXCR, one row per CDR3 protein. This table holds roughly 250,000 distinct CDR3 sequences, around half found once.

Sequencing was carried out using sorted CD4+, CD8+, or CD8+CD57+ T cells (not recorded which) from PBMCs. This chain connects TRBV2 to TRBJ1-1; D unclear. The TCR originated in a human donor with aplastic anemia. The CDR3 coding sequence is TGTGCCAGCAGTGAAGCTCTAGTCCCGACACTGAACACTGAAGCTTTCTTT. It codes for CASSEALVPTLNTEAFF. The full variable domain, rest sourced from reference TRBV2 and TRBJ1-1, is EPEVTQTPSHQVTQMGQEVILRCVPISNHLYFYWYRQILGQKVEFLVSFYNNEISEKSEIFDDQFSVERPDGSNFTLKIRSTKLEDSAMYFCASSEALVPTLNTEAFFGQGTRLTVV.